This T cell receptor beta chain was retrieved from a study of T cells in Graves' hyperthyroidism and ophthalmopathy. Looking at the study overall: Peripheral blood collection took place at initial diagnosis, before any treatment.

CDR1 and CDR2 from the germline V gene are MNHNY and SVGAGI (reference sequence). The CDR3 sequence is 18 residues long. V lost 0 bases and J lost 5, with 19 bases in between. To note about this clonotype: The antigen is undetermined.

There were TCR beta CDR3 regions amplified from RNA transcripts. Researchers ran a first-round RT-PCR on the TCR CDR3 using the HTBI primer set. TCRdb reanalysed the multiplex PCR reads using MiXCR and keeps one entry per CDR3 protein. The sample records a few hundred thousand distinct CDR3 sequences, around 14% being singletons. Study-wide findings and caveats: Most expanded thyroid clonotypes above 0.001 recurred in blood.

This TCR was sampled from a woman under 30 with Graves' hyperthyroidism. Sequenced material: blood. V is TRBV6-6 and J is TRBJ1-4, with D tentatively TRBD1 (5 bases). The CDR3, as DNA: TGTGCCAGCAGTTACTCGGCGGGGCGGCCGGGGGGGAATGAAAAACTGTTTTTT. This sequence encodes CASSYSAGRPGGNEKLFF.